This TCR beta chain was sequenced for a study of graft-versus-host responses after intestinal transplantation. Study-wide background: Following induction with anti-thymocyte globulin, all recipients were given tacrolimus and steroids for two to three years.

Findings and limits, study-wide: Among circulating GvH clones, peak levels were associated with early post-transplant declines in HvG clones. Patients with graft-donor T cell macrochimerism had high graft-versus-host to host-versus-graft clonal ratios in allografts.

Clones were read by immunoSEQ multiplex PCR, and TCRdb kept only the in-frame ones, dropping some. The table lists some 15,000 clones, over 85% of them singletons. On this clone: Its antigen is undetermined.

CDR3 length: 13 amino acids. Deletions cut 0 bases from V and 5 bases from J, with 6 bases between. Germline CDR1 is SGDLS and CDR2 is YYNGEE. Material: PBMCs, obtained 9 days after transplant. The V and J genes are TRBV9 and TRBJ2-1; no clear D. The sequence came from a human patient who received an intestinal transplant, so some T cells may come from the graft donor. The CDR3 DNA reads TGTGCCAGCAGCGTAGCGAGGCACAATGAGCAGTTCTTC. The encoded protein is CASSVARHNEQFF.